These 26 T cell receptor beta chains were all obtained from the same sample, sequenced in a study of Graves' ophthalmopathy and Graves' hyperthyroidism. CDR3 regions of TCR beta were amplified from RNA transcripts. A first-round RT-PCR used HTBI primers, followed by a second-round multiplex PCR. TCRdb itself ran the multiplex PCR reads through MiXCR, one entry per CDR3 protein. The sample contains approximately 480,000 distinct CDR3 sequences, around 14% of which appear only once. Sequenced material: blood. The source is a woman aged 25 to 39 with Graves' ophthalmopathy.

There are many counts of this clonotype. With a much larger clone just one base away, this may be a read error. This chain links TRBV20-1 with TRBJ1-1, with TRBD1 matching over 8 bases. The germline V gene has CDR1 DFQATT and CDR2 SNEGSKA (reference sequence). The length of the CDR3 is 13 residues. V lost 5 bases to trimming and J lost 0 bases; unmatched junction nucleotides: 2. The DNA of the CDR3 is TGCAGTGCTGGGGACAGGCTGAACACTGAAGCTTTCTTT. Protein product: CSAGDRLNTEAFF.

The V gene is TRBV6-1, the J gene TRBJ2-7; tentatively, D is TRBD1 (6 bases). Germline loops: CDR1 MNHNS, CDR2 SASEGT. This CDR3 spans 15 amino acids. Trimming cost V 2 bases and J 4 bases, with 15 bases left between them. CDR3 protein: CASSERAAGAYEQYF. The DNA for the CDR3 is TGTGCCAGCAGTGAACGGGCCGCAGGGGCGTACGAGCAGTACTTC.

This clonotype came up many times. This rearrangement joins TRBV9 to TRBJ2-7; TRBD2 matches 7 bases. CDR1 SGDLS and CDR2 YYNGEE come from the germline V gene. The V and J ends lost 0 bases and 5 bases, in that order; junction bases with no gene match: 8. The CDR3 contains 15 residues. This CDR3 is CASSVEWRETDEQYF. In DNA form, the CDR3 reads TGTGCCAGCAGCGTAGAGTGGCGGGAGACGGACGAGCAGTACTTC.

This clonotype was observed at least ten times. The V call is TRBV19, the J call TRBJ2-7; D not certain. Germline lookup yields CDR1 LNHDA and CDR2 SQIVND (reference sequence). The CDR3 totals 15 residues. Trimming cost V 10 bases and J 0 bases, with 19 bases left between them. CDR3 sequence: CATKPRTSGSYEQYF. The CDR3 region has the DNA TGTGCCACCAAACCCAGGACGTCCGGCTCCTACGAGCAGTACTTC.

This clonotype was picked up many times. The V gene is TRBV27, the J gene TRBJ1-1; weak D call: TRBD1 (6 bases). This CDR3 has 20 residues. Deletions cut 3 bases from V and 0 bases from J, with 26 bases between. CDR1 is MNHEY and CDR2 is SMNVEV in the germline V gene (reference sequence). DNA of the CDR3: TGTGCCAGCAGTTTGATGCCGGTGGTACAGGGCCGGGGGATGAACACTGAAGCTTTCTTT. This gives the protein CASSLMPVVQGRGMNTEAFF.

This clonotype came up many times. A much larger clonotype is one base distant, so this may be a read error. The chain's CDR3 is CASSTGDGYTF. The CDR3 DNA follows: TGTGCCAGCAGTACAGGGGATGGCTACACCTTC. The chain combines TRBV7-9 with TRBJ1-2, with 7 positions matching TRBD1. The junction had 1 base not matched to a gene; V was cut back by 6 bases and J by 6 bases. The CDR3 length is 11 residues. Germline V gives CDR1 SEHNR, CDR2 FQNEAQ (reference sequence).

This clonotype appeared many times. Mismatch with germline at one junction end may stem from a read error. V and J are TRBV11-2 and TRBJ2-7; possibly TRBD2 for D (6 bases). Germline V lookup: CDR1 SGHAT, CDR2 FQNNGV. This CDR3 contains 12 residues. The CDR3 here is CASGTLSNEQYF. The CDR3 coding sequence is TGTGCCAGCGGGACTCTCTCCAACGAGCAGTACTTC.

This clonotype was seen many times. The gene calls are TRBV6-5 and TRBJ2-2; 10 bases are shared with TRBD2. V dropped 2 bases and J dropped 6; count of bases not matched to a gene: 9. Per germline, CDR1 MNHEY and CDR2 SVGAGI. This CDR3 region has 17 residues. As DNA, the CDR3 is TGTGCCAGCAGTTACAAGTTAGGTAGCGGGAGGTCCGGGGAGCTGTTTTTT. It codes for CASSYKLGSGRSGELFF.

The sample holds many counts of this clonotype. The chain recombines TRBV6-1 with TRBJ1-1; D is perhaps TRBD1 (5 bases). This CDR3 contains 15 residues. V was cut by 5 bases and J by 3 bases, with 16 bases left in between. Per the germline V gene, CDR1 is MNHNS and CDR2 is SASEGT. Here the CDR3 DNA reads TGTGCCAGCAGTCAGACGTGGGGGGACGACACTGAAGCTTTCTTT. Translating gives CASSQTWGDDTEAFF.

The chain uses TRBV7-8 and TRBJ1-2, with TRBD1 matching 9 bases. J gave up 8 bases and V 4 bases, and 11 bases lay outside the gene matches. This CDR3 region has 15 residues. CDR1 and CDR2 from the germline V gene are SGHVS and FQNEAQ. The CDR3 sequence: CASSSRGTGGRGYTF. CDR3 sequence (DNA): TGTGCCAGCAGCTCCCGGGGCACAGGGGGCCGAGGCTACACCTTC.

At least ten counts were recorded for this clonotype. The rearrangement joins TRBV12-3 or TRBV12-4 to TRBJ1-1; D remains ambiguous. This CDR3 has 11 residues. Trimming removed 8 bases at V and 6 bases at J, with 10 bases between. The chain's CDR3 is CASRLRAEAFF. The CDR3 nucleotides are TGTGCCAGCCGGTTGCGGGCTGAAGCTTTCTTT.

This clonotype occurred many times. This chain connects TRBV25-1 to TRBJ1-3; D perhaps matches TRBD1 (5 bases). Deletions cut 7 bases from V and 3 bases from J, with 13 bases between. This CDR3 region has 14 residues. Germline V gene data show CDR1 as MGHDK and CDR2 as SYGVNS. The CDR3: CASTGGLDGNTIYF. The CDR3 bases are TGTGCCAGCACTGGGGGGTTGGATGGAAACACCATATATTTT.

This clonotype was counted ten times or more. The chain uses TRBV6-5 and TRBJ2-5, with TRBD1 identical over 12 bases. The germline V gene encodes CDR1 MNHEY and CDR2 SVGAGI. Trimming cost V 5 bases and J 5 bases; bases outside gene matches: 6. The CDR3 has 15 amino acids. The CDR3 spells CASSIRDRGLETQYF. The CDR3 region has the DNA TGTGCCAGCAGTATACGGGACAGGGGGCTCGAGACCCAGTACTTC.

With respect to this clonotype: A much bigger clone sits one base away, suggesting this may be a read error. The V call is TRBV6-2 or TRBV6-3, the J call TRBJ2-5; TRBD2 agrees at 14 bases. Trimming cost V 1 base and J 7 bases; bases outside gene matches: 8. The CDR3 is 17 amino acids. In germline, CDR1 is MNHEY, CDR2 SVGEGT. The CDR3 sequence: CASSYYGTSGRGVTQYF. CDR3 nucleotides: TGTGCCAGCAGTTACTACGGGACTAGCGGGAGAGGAGTGACCCAGTACTTC.

V is TRBV6-2 or TRBV6-3 and J is TRBJ2-7; 7 positions match TRBD1. Germline V lookup: CDR1 MNHEY, CDR2 SVGEGT. With V trimmed by 4 bases and J by 2 bases, 11 bases remained unmatched. There are 16 residues in the CDR3. In DNA form, the CDR3 reads TGTGCCAGCAGTTCCTCTCGACAGGGAAGAACCTACGAGCAGTACGTC. It is translated as CASSSSRQGRTYEQYV.

This clonotype was counted once. Possible read error: a much larger clone is one base away. Since the CDR3 does not end with the conserved phenylalanine or tryptophan, this likely comes from a read error. The V and J genes are TRBV28 and TRBJ1-5; TRBD1 is a possible D gene (6 bases). V was pared by 5 bases and J by 2 bases, with 13 bases between. CDR3 length: 15 residues. CDR1 MDHEN and CDR2 SYDVKM come from the germline V gene. The CDR3 here is CASSAYRVRNQPQHV. The CDR3 bases are TGTGCCAGCAGTGCCTACAGGGTTCGCAATCAGCCCCAGCATGTT.

Ten or more counts support this clonotype. V is TRBV5-1 and J is TRBJ1-6; 10 bases line up with TRBD1. The CDR3 covers 15 residues. The V segment lost 4 bases and the J segment 8 bases; nucleotides outside the gene matches: 6. Germline V gene data show CDR1 as SGHRS and CDR2 as YFSETQ. In DNA, the CDR3 is TGCGCCAGCAGCCGGGGGGACAGGGGAGATTCACCCCTCCACTTT. It encodes CASSRGDRGDSPLHF.

This sequence joins TRBV28 and TRBJ1-1, with a tentative D call TRBD1 (5 bases). Trimming cost V 5 bases and J 0 bases, with 10 bases left between them. Germline CDR1 MDHEN, CDR2 SYDVKM. The CDR3 is 14 amino acids. DNA of the CDR3: TGTGCCAGCAGTGGGGGGGAGGTGAACACTGAAGCTTTCTTT. It codes for CASSGGEVNTEAFF.

This clonotype was seen many times. J is TRBJ1-2 and V is TRBV29-1, with 8 bases identical to TRBD1. The germline gives CDR1 SQVTM, CDR2 ANQGSEA. The CDR3 contains 13 residues. Losses at the gene ends were 4 bases for V and 7 bases for J; bases not matched to a gene: 8. The CDR3 reads CSVGGQGPFGYTF. CDR3 coding DNA: TGCAGCGTTGGTGGACAGGGACCTTTTGGCTACACCTTC.

This clonotype was seen many times. V usage is TRBV28 and J usage is TRBJ2-2; no clear D. V lost 7 bases and J lost 3, with 6 bases in between. CDR3 size: 12 residues. Germline V gives CDR1 MDHEN, CDR2 SYDVKM. The CDR3, as DNA: TGTGCCAGCAATCAGGACACCGGGGAGCTGTTTTTT. Its protein product is CASNQDTGELFF.

This clonotype occurred many times. This chain connects TRBV6-1 to TRBJ2-5; D uncertain. CDR1 is MNHNS, CDR2 SASEGT, per germline. Trimming removed 3 bases at V and 7 bases at J, with 12 bases between. The CDR3 length is 13 residues. The CDR3 DNA follows: TGTGCCAGCAGTGACGAATCGTTGTGGACCCAGTACTTC. Protein product: CASSDESLWTQYF.

This clonotype was found many times. J is TRBJ2-2 and V is TRBV29-1; 9 bases map to TRBD1. The V and J ends lost 7 bases and 4 bases, in that order; junction bases with no gene match: 4. The germline gives CDR1 SQVTM, CDR2 ANQGSEA. The CDR3 is 13 residues long. The chain's CDR3 is CSGNRGRTGELFF. The CDR3 region has the DNA TGCAGCGGAAACAGGGGGCGCACCGGGGAGCTGTTTTTT.

This clonotype appeared many times. V gene TRBV6-5 combines with J gene TRBJ1-6; D not certain. Trimming left V 2 bases short and J 14 bases short, with 19 bases between. The V gene's germline CDR1 is MNHEY and CDR2 SVGAGI. CDR3 size: 15 residues. In DNA form, the CDR3 reads TGTGCCAGCAGTTACGATAGTCAGTCTTGGTATACCCTCCACTTT. Its translation is CASSYDSQSWYTLHF.

This clonotype was counted at least ten times. This chain connects TRBV28 to TRBJ1-6; D is ambiguous. Germline V lookup: CDR1 MDHEN, CDR2 SYDVKM. The ends were cut back, 6 bases at V and 6 bases at J, with 9 bases in the middle. The CDR3 is made up of 13 amino acids. CDR3 coding DNA: TGTGCCAGCAGCTCGACCAGTAATTCACCCCTCCACTTT. Residues: CASSSTSNSPLHF. The entire variable domain, with the rest obtained from reference TRBV28 and TRBJ1-6, is as follows: DVKVTQSSRYLVKRTGEKVFLECVQDMDHENMFWYRQDPGLGLRLIYFSYDVKMKEKGDIPEGYSVSREKKERFSLILESASTNQTSMYLCASSSTSNSPLHFGNGTRLTVT.

This clonotype occurred many times. The chain couples TRBV7-2 to TRBJ1-6, with D hard to call. The CDR3 runs 15 residues. Germline V lookup: CDR1 SGHTA, CDR2 FQGNSA. V dropped 5 bases and J dropped 5 bases, with 13 bases sitting between them. In DNA, the CDR3 is TGTGCCAGCAGCCCTAGGTCGGGCAATAATTCACCCCTCCACTTT. Protein: CASSPRSGNNSPLHF.

V gene TRBV20-1 combines with J gene TRBJ2-7; D is perhaps TRBD1 or TRBD2 (5 bases each). V was cut by 5 bases and J by 0 bases, with 23 bases left in between. The germline V gene encodes CDR1 DFQATT and CDR2 SNEGSKA (reference sequence). The CDR3 has 17 amino acids. This chain's CDR3 is CSASGAQDRRGSYEQYF. As DNA, the CDR3 is TGCAGTGCTTCCGGGGCCCAGGACCGCCGGGGCTCCTACGAGCAGTACTTC.